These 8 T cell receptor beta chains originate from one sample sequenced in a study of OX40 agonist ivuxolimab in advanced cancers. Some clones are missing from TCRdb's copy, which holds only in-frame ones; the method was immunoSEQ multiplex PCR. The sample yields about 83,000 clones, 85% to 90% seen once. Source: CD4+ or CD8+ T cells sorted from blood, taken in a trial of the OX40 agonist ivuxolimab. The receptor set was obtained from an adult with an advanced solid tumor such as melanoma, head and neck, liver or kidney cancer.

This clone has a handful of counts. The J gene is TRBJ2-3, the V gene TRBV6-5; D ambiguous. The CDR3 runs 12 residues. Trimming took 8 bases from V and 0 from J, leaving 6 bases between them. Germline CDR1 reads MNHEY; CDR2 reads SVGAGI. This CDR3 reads CASGASTDTQYF. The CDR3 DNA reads TGTGCCAGCGGTGCCAGCACAGATACGCAGTATTTT.

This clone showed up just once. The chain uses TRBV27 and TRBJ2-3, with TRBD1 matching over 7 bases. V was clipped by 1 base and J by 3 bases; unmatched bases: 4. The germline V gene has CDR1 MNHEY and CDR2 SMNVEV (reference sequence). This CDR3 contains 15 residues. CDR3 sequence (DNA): TGTGCCAGCAGTTTATGGGGACAGACTACAGATACGCAGTATTTT. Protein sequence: CASSLWGQTTDTQYF.

The CDR3 bases are TGTGCCAGTAGTATAGATCAAAGTAGGGCCCTCTATGGCTACACCTTC. Translation: CASSIDQSRALYGYTF. The J gene is TRBJ1-2, the V gene TRBV19; D not certain. This CDR3 comprises 16 residues. V gave up 0 bases and J gave up 4 bases, with 15 bases separating them. The germline CDR1 and CDR2 sequences are LNHDA and SQIVND (reference sequence).

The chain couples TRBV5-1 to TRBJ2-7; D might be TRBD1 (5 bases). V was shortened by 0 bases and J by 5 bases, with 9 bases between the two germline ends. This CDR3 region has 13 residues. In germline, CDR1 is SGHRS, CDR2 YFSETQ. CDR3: CASSLGQGNEQYF. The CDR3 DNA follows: TGCGCCAGCAGCTTGGGGCAGGGAAACGAGCAGTACTTC.

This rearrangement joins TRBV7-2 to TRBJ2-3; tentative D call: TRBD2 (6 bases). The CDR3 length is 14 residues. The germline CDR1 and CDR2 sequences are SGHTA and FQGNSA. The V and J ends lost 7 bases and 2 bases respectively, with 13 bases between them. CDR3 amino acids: CASNTLAVTDTQYF. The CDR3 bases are TGTGCCAGCAATACCTTAGCGGTCACAGATACGCAGTATTTT.

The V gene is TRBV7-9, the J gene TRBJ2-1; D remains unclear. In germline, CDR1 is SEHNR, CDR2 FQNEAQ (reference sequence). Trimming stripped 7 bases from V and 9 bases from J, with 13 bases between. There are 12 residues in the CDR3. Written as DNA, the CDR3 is TGTGCCAGCACCCCGTACCTAGGTGAGCAGTTCTTC. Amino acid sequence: CASTPYLGEQFF.

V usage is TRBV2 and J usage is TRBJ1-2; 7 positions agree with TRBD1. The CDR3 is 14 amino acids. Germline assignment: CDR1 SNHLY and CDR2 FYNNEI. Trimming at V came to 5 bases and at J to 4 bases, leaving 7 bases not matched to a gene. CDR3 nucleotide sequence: TGTGCCAGCAGTTTAGGGACAGAACTCTATGGCTACACCTTC. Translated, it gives CASSLGTELYGYTF.

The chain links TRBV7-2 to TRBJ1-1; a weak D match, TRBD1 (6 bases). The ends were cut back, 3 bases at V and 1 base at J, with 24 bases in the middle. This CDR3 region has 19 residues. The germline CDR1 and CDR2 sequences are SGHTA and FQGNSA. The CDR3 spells CASSLAPRTEPPRNTEAFF. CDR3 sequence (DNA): TGTGCCAGCAGCTTGGCACCAAGGACAGAACCCCCGAGGAACACTGAAGCTTTCTTT.